Detailed here is one T cell receptor beta chain. Its specific antigen is unknown. No base-level quality is on record; no much larger clone is a single base apart. Here V drops 6 bases and J drops 5 bases, and the junction holds 9 bases not matched to any gene. The CDR3 covers 15 residues, taking in both the cysteine and the phenylalanine. Just CDR3 DNA is preserved here, 45 bases in frame from base 1. CDR1 is given as MNHEY and CDR2 as SMNVEV, both from the germline V gene (reference sequence). Each collaborating institution followed its own protocols to collect whole blood in K2EDTA tubes. For TCRbeta analysis, collaborators shipped samples in one of three forms: frozen whole blood, isolated PBMCs, or DNA extracted from either of those sample types. The sample comes from a study of blood T cell repertoires in COVID-19 (dated by TCRdb to 2020 to 2021). Regarding the study in general: Collaborator samples came from the United States, Italy and Spain and covered acute and convalescent phases of COVID-19. The prospective study material was composed of cDNA or gDNA derived from T cells, B-cell-depleted T cells, or PBMCs. Subjects who had been exposed to COVID-19, were actively infected with it, or had recovered from it provided the deeply sampled blood TCRbeta repertoires that made up the dataset. The repertoires were released in a freely available public database meant as a resource for research on the immune response to SARS-CoV-2. A de-identified subject ID, COVID-19 status, age in years and sex were almost always included in the sample metadata. Samples came from the ongoing ImmuneRACE study (first 160 participants) plus 1,254 subjects from 6 global collaborators. Where available, HLA class I and class II types were taken from metadata supplied by the sample provider and were not determined by assay-based typing. Study-wide findings and limitations: The quantity of clinical and demographic metadata differed by source and by participant and was supplied without curation.

TCRbeta CDR3 regions were amplified from genomic DNA using the immunoSEQ Assay, a bias-controlled multiplex PCR. On the study's bioinformatics: Nucleated cell counts per sample were estimated from amplification of reference gene primers within the assay. To quantify the absolute abundance of each unique TCRbeta CDR3 rearrangement, sequence reads were collapsed and filtered. For each sample, productive Simpson clonality was calculated by taking the square root of Simpson's diversity index across productive rearrangements. Here the immuneACCESS table is served through TCRdb, limited to in-frame sequences with V and J called. Missing clones are a known gap in these copies; in checked studies unresolved V genes cover under half, and the rest lacks a known reason. That table is the source of V, J and clone size, and D and trimming were worked out from the DNA. The sample yields roughly 55,000 clones; roughly 80% were counted once. The top ten clonotypes cover around 10% of the sample.

This clonotype was obtained from a human donor in a cohort sampled during active COVID-19. The chain links TRBV27 with TRBJ1-1; 10 middle bases align to TRBD1. Input material: peripheral blood. This receptor has the CDR3 CASSSFGTGVTEAFF. The nucleotides read TGTGCCAGCAGCAGCTTTGGGACAGGGGTGACTGAAGCTTTCTTT.